This is a list of T cell receptor beta chains from one sample in a study of T cell clones after liver transplantation. Clones were read by immunoSEQ multiplex PCR, and TCRdb kept only the in-frame ones, dropping some. The repertoire holds 8,500 to 10,000 clones, with 75% to 80% as singletons. The sample in question was CD8+ T cells from blood, obtained before liver transplant. The receptors derive from a human donor who received a liver transplant. Each CDR3 is given with its conserved first and last residue. A D gene is named only where the DNA matches it firmly. Size is omitted from some rows. Given values are once, few, many or a class for expanded clones.

J,size,D,V,DNA,CDR3
TRBJ2-6,-,-,TRBV27,TGTGCCAGCAGTTACTGGCTCCTGCTACAAAGTCGGGCCAACGTCCTGACTTTC,CASSYWLLLQSRANVLTF
TRBJ2-2,-,-,TRBV11-2,TGTGCCAGCAGCAATCCACCCGGACAGTGGACGGCCGGGGAGCTGTTTTTT,CASSNPPGQWTAGELFF
TRBJ2-3,-,-,TRBV11-2,TGTGCCAGCAGCAGTTTCGGTAGGGGCGGAGATACGCAGTATTTT,CASSSFGRGGDTQYF
TRBJ2-7,-,TRBD2,TRBV30,TGTGCCTGGATCTTGGGGACTAGTCCTCCCTACGAGCAGTACTTC,CAWILGTSPPYEQYF
TRBJ2-6,-,-,TRBV9,TGTGCCAGCGGCCCCTCTGGGGCCAACGTCCTGACTTTC,CASGPSGANVLTF
TRBJ2-1,-,-,TRBV2,TGTGCCAGCAGTGAAGCGAACAATGAGCAGTTCTTC,CASSEANNEQFF
TRBJ1-1,-,TRBD1,TRBV6-1,TGTGCCAGCAGTGAACCTCCCGAGGGGGCGAGGACTGAAGCTTTCTTT,CASSEPPEGARTEAFF
TRBJ2-3,-,TRBD1,TRBV27,TGTGCCAGCAGTTTAGCGGGACAGGGGGCTTCAGATACGCAGTATTTT,CASSLAGQGASDTQYF
TRBJ2-7,-,TRBD1,TRBV7-2,TGTGCCAGCAGCTTACCGGGACAGGGGGTCAAAGAGCAGTACTTC,CASSLPGQGVKEQYF
TRBJ2-6,-,-,TRBV29-1,TGCAGCGCGCGGGCCTCTGGGGCCAACGTCCTGACTTTC,CSARASGANVLTF
TRBJ2-3,-,TRBD2,TRBV4-3,TGCGCCAGCAGCCAAGAACCAGGAATGGGACTAGCGGGGGGCATCGAAGATACGCAGTATTTT,CASSQEPGMGLAGGIEDTQYF
TRBJ1-1,-,-,TRBV19,TGTGCCAGTAACCCAGGGTTAGGCACTGAAGCTTTCTTT,CASNPGLGTEAFF
TRBJ2-1,-,-,TRBV4-2,TGTGCCAGCAGCCAAGGTCTGAGTGAGCAGTTCTTC,CASSQGLSEQFF
TRBJ2-3,-,-,TRBV6-6,TGTGCCAGCAGTTACACCGACGGCACAGATACGCAGTATTTT,CASSYTDGTDTQYF
TRBJ2-7,-,TRBD2,TRBV27,TGTGCCAGCAGTTTAGGGGCTAGCGGGAGTCTGGGGGAGCAGTACTTC,CASSLGASGSLGEQYF
TRBJ1-1,-,-,TRBV10-3,TGTGCCATCAGTGAGTCGGTCACAGATAAAGCTTTCTTT,CAISESVTDKAFF
TRBJ2-6,-,TRBD2,TRBV4-2,TGTGCCAGCAGCCTTCGGACTAGGGGATGGTCTGGGGCCAACGTCCTGACTTTC,CASSLRTRGWSGANVLTF
TRBJ2-5,once,-,TRBV5-1,TGCGCCAGCCACGCGAGCGGAGAGACCCAGTACTTC,CASHASGETQYF
TRBJ1-2,-,-,TRBV29-1,TGCAGCGTTGAGGGTAGTAGTGATACCACTAACTATGGCTACACCTTC,CSVEGSSDTTNYGYTF
TRBJ2-2,-,-,TRBV7-2,TGTGCCAGCAGCTTCGGGCCATATACCGGGGAGCTGTTTTTT,CASSFGPYTGELFF
TRBJ2-7,-,TRBD1,TRBV4-1,TGCGCCAGCAGCCAAGATCGGGGGACAGGCTCCTACGAGCAGTACTTC,CASSQDRGTGSYEQYF
TRBJ1-1,-,TRBD1,TRBV13,TGTGCCAGCAGTCACAGGGGCATGTGGGCTTTCTTT,CASSHRGMWAFF
TRBJ1-4,-,-,TRBV30,TGTGCCTGGGCCCCAGGGGCGGTATTTAATGAAAAACTGTTTTTT,CAWAPGAVFNEKLFF
TRBJ1-2,medium-sized,-,TRBV7-6,TGTGCCAGCAGTGGGGGGGAGGACTATGGCTACACCTTC,CASSGGEDYGYTF
TRBJ2-1,-,-,TRBV27,TGTGCCAGCAGTTTCCCCCAGGGAAATGAGCAGTTCTTC,CASSFPQGNEQFF
TRBJ2-1,few,TRBD2,TRBV18,TGTGCCAGCTCACGCCCGGGACTAGAGAACTACAATGAGCAGTTCTTC,CASSRPGLENYNEQFF
TRBJ2-4,-,-,TRBV10-3,TGTGCCATCAGTGAGTCAGGGGCCTGGGGGAGAAACATTCAGTACTTC,CAISESGAWGRNIQYF
TRBJ2-7,-,TRBD1,TRBV19,TGTGCCAGTAGTTGGGCAGGGGGCGGAGGTGGATCCTACGAGCAGTACTTC,CASSWAGGGGGSYEQYF
TRBJ1-2,-,TRBD1,TRBV28,TGTGCCAGCAGTTTCCACCGGACAGGCTATGGCTACACCTTC,CASSFHRTGYGYTF
TRBJ2-1,-,TRBD2,TRBV5-1,TGCGCCAGCAGCTTGGACGCGGGAGAAGAGCAGTTCTTC,CASSLDAGEEQFF
TRBJ2-1,-,-,TRBV29-1,TGCAGCGTTGAAGACGGGACGGACCTACAGTTCTTC,CSVEDGTDLQFF
TRBJ2-1,-,-,TRBV25-1,TGTGCCAGCAGTGGCCACAATGAGCAGTTCTTC,CASSGHNEQFF